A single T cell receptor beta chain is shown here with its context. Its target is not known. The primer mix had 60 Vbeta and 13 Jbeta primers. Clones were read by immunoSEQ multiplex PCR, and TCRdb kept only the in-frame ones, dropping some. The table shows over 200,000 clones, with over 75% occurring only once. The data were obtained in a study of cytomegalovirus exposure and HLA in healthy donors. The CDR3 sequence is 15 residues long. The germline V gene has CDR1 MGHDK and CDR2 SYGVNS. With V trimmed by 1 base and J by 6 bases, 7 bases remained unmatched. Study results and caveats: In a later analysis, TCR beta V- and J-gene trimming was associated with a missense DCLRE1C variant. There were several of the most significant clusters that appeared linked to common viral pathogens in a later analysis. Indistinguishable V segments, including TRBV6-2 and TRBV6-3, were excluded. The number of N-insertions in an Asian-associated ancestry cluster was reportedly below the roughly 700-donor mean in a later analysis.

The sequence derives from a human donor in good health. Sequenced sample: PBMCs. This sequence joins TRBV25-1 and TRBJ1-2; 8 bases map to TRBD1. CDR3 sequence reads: CASSESIRGHNGYTF. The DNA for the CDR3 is TGTGCCAGCAGTGAATCAATCAGGGGGCATAATGGCTACACCTTC.